This T cell receptor (beta chain) was documented in a study of T cells in Graves' hyperthyroidism and ophthalmopathy. Comments on this clonotype: The antigen is unknown. A junction boundary mismatches the germline segment, possibly from a read error.

The CDR3 is made up of 17 amino acids. Looked up from germline, CDR1 is SEHNR and CDR2 is FQNEAQ (reference sequence). Findings and limits, study-wide: The model identified upcoming ophthalmopathy a median around 7.1 months ahead of onset. In the blood, most expanded thyroid clonotypes above 0.001 appeared as well.

RNA transcripts provided the source from which TCR beta CDR3 regions were amplified. Using the HTBI primer set, a first-round RT-PCR was run on the TCR CDR3. TCRdb passed the multiplex PCR reads through MiXCR, listing each CDR3 protein once. The sample records 300,000 to 450,000 distinct CDR3 sequences, 15% to 20% being singletons. The receptor was isolated from a woman under 40 with Graves' hyperthyroidism that later progressed to Graves' ophthalmopathy. The V and J genes are TRBV7-9 and TRBJ1-3; the D is unclear. The sample comprised blood. The CDR3 DNA reads TGTGCCGGCAGCTTACGTCCCCGTGCCAACTATGGAAACACCATATATTTT. The encoded protein is CAGSLRPRANYGNTIYF.